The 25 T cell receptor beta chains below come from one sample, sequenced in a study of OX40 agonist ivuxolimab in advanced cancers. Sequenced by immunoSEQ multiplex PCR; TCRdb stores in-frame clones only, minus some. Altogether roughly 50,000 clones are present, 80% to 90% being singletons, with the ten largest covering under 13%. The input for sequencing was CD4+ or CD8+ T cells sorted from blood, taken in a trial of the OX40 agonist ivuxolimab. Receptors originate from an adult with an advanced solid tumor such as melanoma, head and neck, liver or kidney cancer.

The CDR3 DNA reads TGTGCCAGCAGTTACCCAGACTCCGAGCAGTACTTC. As protein: CASSYPDSEQYF. The rearrangement links TRBV6-6 to TRBJ2-7; no definite D call. CDR1 and CDR2 (germline): MNHNY, SVGAGI (reference sequence). With 2 bases removed from V and 6 bases from J, the gap between germline ends came to 8 bases. CDR3 length: 12 residues.

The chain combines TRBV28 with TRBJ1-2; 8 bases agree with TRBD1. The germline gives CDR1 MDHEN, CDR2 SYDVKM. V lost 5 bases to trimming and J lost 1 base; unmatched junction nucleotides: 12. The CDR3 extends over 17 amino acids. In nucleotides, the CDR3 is TGTGCCAGCAGTCTGACTCTGGACAGGGCGATTAACTATGGCTACACCTTC. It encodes CASSLTLDRAINYGYTF.

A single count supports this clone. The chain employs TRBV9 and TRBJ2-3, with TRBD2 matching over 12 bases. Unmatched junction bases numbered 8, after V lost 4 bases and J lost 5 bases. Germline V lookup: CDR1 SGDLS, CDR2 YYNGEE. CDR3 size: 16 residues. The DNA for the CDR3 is TGTGCCAGCAGCACCCGACTAGCGGGGGAGGAAGATACGCAGTATTTT. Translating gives CASSTRLAGEEDTQYF.

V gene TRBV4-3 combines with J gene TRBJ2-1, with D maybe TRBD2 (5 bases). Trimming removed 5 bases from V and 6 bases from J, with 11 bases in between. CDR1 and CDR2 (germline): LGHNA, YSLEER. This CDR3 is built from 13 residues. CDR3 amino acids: CASSYSSGNEQFF. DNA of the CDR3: TGCGCCAGCAGCTACTCCAGCGGCAATGAGCAGTTCTTC.

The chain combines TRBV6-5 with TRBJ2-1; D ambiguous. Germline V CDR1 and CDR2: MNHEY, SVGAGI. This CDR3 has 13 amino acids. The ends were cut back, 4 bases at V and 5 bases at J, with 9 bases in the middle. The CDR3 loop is CASSLDGNNEQFF. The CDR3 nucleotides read TGTGCCAGCAGTTTGGACGGAAACAATGAGCAGTTCTTC.

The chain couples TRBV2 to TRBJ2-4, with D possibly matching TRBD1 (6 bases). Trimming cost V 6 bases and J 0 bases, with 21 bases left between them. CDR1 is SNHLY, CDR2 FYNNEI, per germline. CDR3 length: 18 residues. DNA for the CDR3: TGTGCCAGCAGCGACCCCTACCGGGACATCATAGCCAAAAACATTCAGTACTTC. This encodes CASSDPYRDIIAKNIQYF.

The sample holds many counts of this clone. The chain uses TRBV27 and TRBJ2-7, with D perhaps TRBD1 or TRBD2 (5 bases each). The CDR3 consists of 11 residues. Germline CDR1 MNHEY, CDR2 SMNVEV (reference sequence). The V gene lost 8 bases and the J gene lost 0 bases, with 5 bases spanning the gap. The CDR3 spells CASGGSYEQYF. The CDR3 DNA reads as TGTGCCAGCGGGGGCTCCTACGAGCAGTACTTC.

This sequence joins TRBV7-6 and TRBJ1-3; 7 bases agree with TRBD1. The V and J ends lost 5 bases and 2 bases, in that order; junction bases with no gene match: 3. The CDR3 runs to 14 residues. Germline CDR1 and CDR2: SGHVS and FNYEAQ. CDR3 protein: CASSPTGPGNTIYF. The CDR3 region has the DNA TGTGCCAGCAGCCCGACAGGGCCTGGAAACACCATATATTTT.

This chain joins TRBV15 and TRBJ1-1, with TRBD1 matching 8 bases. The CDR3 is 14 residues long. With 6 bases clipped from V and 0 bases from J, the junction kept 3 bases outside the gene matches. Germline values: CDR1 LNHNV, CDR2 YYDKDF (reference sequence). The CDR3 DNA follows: TGTGCCACCAGGGGACAGGAACTGAACACTGAAGCTTTCTTT. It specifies CATRGQELNTEAFF.

The CDR3 is CATSSYRGEGYGYTF. CDR3 bases: TGTGCCACCAGCAGTTACAGGGGGGAAGGGTATGGCTACACCTTC. V usage is TRBV15 and J usage is TRBJ1-2, with 8 bases lining up with TRBD1. Unmatched junction bases numbered 8, after V lost 3 bases and J lost 5 bases. The length of the CDR3 is 15 residues. The germline gives CDR1 LNHNV, CDR2 YYDKDF (reference sequence).

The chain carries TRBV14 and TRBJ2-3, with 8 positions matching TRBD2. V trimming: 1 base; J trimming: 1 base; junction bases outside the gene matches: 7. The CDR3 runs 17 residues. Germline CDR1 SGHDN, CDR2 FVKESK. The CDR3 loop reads CASSQGRAGVRTDTQYF. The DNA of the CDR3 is TGTGCCAGCAGCCAAGGACGAGCGGGGGTTCGCACAGATACGCAGTATTTT.

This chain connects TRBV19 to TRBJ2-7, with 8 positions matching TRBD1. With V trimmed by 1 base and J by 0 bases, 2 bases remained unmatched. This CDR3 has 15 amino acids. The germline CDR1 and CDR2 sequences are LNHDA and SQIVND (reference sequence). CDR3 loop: CASSIGTGISYEQYF. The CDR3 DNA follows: TGTGCCAGTAGTATAGGGACAGGGATCTCCTACGAGCAGTACTTC.

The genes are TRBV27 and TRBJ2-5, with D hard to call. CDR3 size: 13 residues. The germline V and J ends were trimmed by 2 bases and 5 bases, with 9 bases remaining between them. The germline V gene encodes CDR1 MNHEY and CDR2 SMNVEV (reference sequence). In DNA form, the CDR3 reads TGTGCCAGCAGTTTAGGGCTTAGTGAGACCCAGTACTTC. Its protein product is CASSLGLSETQYF.

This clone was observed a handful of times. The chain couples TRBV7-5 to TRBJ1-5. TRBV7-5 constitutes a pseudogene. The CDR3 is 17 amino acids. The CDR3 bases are TGTGTCAGAAGCGAGGGTTCTGGGGGGGCTGTGGAACAGCCCCAGCATTTT. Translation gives CVRSEGSGGAVEQPQHF.

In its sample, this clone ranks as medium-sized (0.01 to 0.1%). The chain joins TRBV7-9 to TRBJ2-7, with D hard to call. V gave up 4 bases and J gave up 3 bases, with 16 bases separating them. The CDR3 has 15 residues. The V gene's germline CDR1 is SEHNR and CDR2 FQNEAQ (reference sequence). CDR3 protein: CASSSLDGRNYEQYF. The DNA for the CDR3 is TGTGCCAGCAGCTCCCTGGATGGGCGGAACTACGAGCAGTACTTC.

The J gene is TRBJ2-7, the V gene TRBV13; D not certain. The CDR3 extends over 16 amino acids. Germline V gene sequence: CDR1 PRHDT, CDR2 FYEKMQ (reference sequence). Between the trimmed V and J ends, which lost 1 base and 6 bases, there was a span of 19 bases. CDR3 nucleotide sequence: TGTGCCAGCAGCTTAGAAGGCGACCTCATCTCGGGCGAGCAGTACTTC. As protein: CASSLEGDLISGEQYF.

This chain's CDR3 is CASSSAPQLVLRDEQYF. The CDR3 coding sequence is TGTGCCAGCAGCTCCGCGCCTCAACTAGTCCTTCGAGACGAGCAGTACTTC. V and J are TRBV7-2 and TRBJ2-7, with D perhaps matching TRBD2 (5 bases). The germline V gene encodes CDR1 SGHTA and CDR2 FQGNSA. Trimming removed 4 bases at V and 5 bases at J, with 24 bases between. There are 17 residues in the CDR3. The entire variable domain, with the rest obtained from reference TRBV7-2 and TRBJ2-7, is as follows: GAGVSQSPSNKVTEKGKDVELRCDPISGHTALYWYRQSLGQGLEFLIYFQGNSAPDKSGLPSDRFSAERTGGSVSTLTIQRTQQEDSAVYLCASSSAPQLVLRDEQYFGPGTRLTVT.

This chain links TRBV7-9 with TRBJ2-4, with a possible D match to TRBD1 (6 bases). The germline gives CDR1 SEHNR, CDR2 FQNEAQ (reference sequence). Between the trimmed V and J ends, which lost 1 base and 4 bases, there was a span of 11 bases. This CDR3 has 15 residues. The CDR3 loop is CASSLGGQWKNIQYF. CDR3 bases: TGTGCCAGCAGCTTAGGCGGACAGTGGAAAAACATTCAGTACTTC.

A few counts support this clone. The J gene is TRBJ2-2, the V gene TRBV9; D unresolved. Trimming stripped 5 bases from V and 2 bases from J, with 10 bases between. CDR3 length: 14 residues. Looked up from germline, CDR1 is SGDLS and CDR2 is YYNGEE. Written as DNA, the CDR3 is TGTGCCAGCAGTGATACACTAAACACCGGGGAGCTGTTTTTT. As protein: CASSDTLNTGELFF.

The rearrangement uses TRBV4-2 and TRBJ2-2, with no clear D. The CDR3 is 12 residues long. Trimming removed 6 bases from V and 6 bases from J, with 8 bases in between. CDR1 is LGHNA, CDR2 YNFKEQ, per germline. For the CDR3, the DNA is TGTGCCAGCAGGTCCGGCTCCGGGGAGCTGTTTTTT. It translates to CASRSGSGELFF.

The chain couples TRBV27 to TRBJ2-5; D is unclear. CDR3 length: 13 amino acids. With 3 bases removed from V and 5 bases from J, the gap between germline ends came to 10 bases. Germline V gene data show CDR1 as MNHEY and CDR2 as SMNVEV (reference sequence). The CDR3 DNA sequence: TGTGCCAGCAGTTTTTCCAGTCTGGAGACCCAGTACTTC. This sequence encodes CASSFSSLETQYF.

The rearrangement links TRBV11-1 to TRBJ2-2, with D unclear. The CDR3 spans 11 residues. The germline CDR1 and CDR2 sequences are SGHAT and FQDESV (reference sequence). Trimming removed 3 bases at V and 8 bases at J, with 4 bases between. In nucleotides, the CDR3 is TGTGCCAGCAGCTTTAGAGGGGAGCTGTTTTTT. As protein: CASSFRGELFF.

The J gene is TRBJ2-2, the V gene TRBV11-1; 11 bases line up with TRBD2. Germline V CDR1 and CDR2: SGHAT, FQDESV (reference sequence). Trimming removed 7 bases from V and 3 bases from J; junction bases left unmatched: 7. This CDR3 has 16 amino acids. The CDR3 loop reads CASTISGGAHTGELFF. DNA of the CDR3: TGTGCCAGCACCATTAGCGGGGGGGCCCACACCGGGGAGCTGTTTTTT.

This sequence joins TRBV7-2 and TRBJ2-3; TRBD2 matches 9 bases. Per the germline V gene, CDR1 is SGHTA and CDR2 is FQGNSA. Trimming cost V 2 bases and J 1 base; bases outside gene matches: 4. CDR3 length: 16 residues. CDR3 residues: CASSLLAGRGTDTQYF. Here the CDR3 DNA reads TGTGCCAGCAGCTTACTAGCGGGAAGGGGCACAGATACGCAGTATTTT.

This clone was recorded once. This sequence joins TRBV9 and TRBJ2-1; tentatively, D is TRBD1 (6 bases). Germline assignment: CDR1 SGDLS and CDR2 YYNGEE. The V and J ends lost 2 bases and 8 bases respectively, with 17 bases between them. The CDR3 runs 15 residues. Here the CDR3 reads CASSVTGRGLDEQFF. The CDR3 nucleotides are TGTGCCAGCAGCGTTACAGGGCGAGGTTTGGATGAGCAGTTCTTC.